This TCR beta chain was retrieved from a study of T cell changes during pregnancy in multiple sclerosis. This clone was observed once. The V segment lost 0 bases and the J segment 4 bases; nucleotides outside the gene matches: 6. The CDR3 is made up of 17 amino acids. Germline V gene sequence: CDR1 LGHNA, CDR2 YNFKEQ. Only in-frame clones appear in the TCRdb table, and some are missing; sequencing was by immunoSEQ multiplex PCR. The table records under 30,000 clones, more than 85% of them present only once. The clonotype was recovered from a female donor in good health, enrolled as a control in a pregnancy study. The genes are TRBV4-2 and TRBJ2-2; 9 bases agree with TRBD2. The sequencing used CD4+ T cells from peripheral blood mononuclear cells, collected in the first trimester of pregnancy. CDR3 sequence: CASSQDSSGTPTGELFF. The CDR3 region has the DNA TGTGCCAGCAGCCAAGATTCTAGCGGGACCCCCACCGGGGAGCTGTTTTTT.